The clone carrying this T cell receptor (beta chain) was detected ten times or more. TCR beta CDR3 region amplification was performed from RNA transcripts. A first-round RT-PCR of the TCR CDR3 used the HTBI primer set. MiXCR was run by TCRdb on the multiplex PCR reads, yielding one entry per CDR3 protein. Seen here are 550,000 to 800,000 distinct CDR3 sequences, approximately 15% observed once, and the top ten hold 15% to 17%. These data originate in a study of T cells in Graves' hyperthyroidism and ophthalmopathy. Sequencing used blood. This TCR came from a man aged 45 to 65 with Graves' hyperthyroidism.

The CDR3 here is CASSFPDRGVYEQYF. CDR3 DNA sequence: TGTGCCAGCAGTTTCCCGGACAGGGGGGTCTACGAGCAGTACTTC. This sequence joins TRBV28 and TRBJ2-7; TRBD1 agrees at 10 bases. J lost 3 bases, V lost 3 bases, and 5 bases had no gene match. Germline lookup yields CDR1 MDHEN and CDR2 SYDVKM. The CDR3 runs to 15 residues.